One sample yielded the 28 T cell receptor beta chains listed below, sequenced in a study of regulatory T cells in long-lasting Graves disease. Arm-PCR of CDR3 regions and iRepertoire HTBI primers were the basis on which TCR beta libraries were built. TCRdb fed the multiplex PCR reads into MiXCR, producing one record per CDR3 protein. The sample includes 300,000 to 500,000 distinct CDR3 sequences, less than 25% of them seen just once. As to time point: persistent/refractory GD, antithyroid drugs over 5 years with positive TRAb. Preparation of the TCR library used RNA extracted from PBMCs. Sequenced here: peripheral blood mononuclear cells (PBMCs), sampled when the disease was refractory, from a patient treated with antithyroid drugs. The receptors shown here come from a female donor with Graves disease.

In its sample, this clonotype was seen many times. The chain has TRBV3-1 and TRBJ2-5, with D possibly TRBD2 on 5 matching bases. There are 14 residues in the CDR3. Germline loops: CDR1 LGHDT, CDR2 YNNKEL (reference sequence). V lost 4 bases and J lost 3, with 12 bases in between. CDR3 loop: CASSLMDSEETQYF. As DNA, the CDR3 is TGTGCCAGCAGCCTCATGGACTCAGAAGAGACCCAGTACTTC.

This clonotype was counted ten times or more. The chain is built from TRBV28 and TRBJ1-4; D possibly corresponds to TRBD1 (6 bases). Germline CDR1 MDHEN, CDR2 SYDVKM. V was cut by 6 bases and J by 3 bases, with 8 bases left in between. This CDR3 has 13 amino acids. CDR3 sequence (DNA): TGTGCCAGCAGACAGGGATCTAATGAAAAACTGTTTTTT. Translated, it gives CASRQGSNEKLFF.

As to this clonotype: The junction departs from the called germline gene at one end, perhaps through a read error. The genes are TRBV19 and TRBJ2-2; a weak D match, TRBD1 (7 bases). The CDR3 is made up of 14 amino acids. CDR1 and CDR2 from the germline V gene are LNHDA and SQIVND (reference sequence). CDR3 nucleotide sequence: TGTGCCGGGAGGACAGGCTTGAACACCGGGGAGTTGTTTTTT. Translation gives CAGRTGLNTGELFF.

The chain joins TRBV6-1 to TRBJ2-2; unclear D gene. V lost 6 bases to trimming and J lost 5 bases, with 10 bases between them. This CDR3 region has 13 residues. The germline CDR1 and CDR2 sequences are MNHNS and SASEGT. The chain's CDR3 is CASRPFVTGELFF. The CDR3 nucleotides are TGTGCCAGCAGGCCTTTCGTTACCGGGGAGCTGTTTTTT.

This clonotype was observed at least ten times. The genes are TRBV12-3 or TRBV12-4 and TRBJ1-5; 9 bases are shared with TRBD1. The CDR3 is 17 residues long. V shed 6 bases and J 3 bases; nucleotides not matched to a gene: 12. CDR3 region: CASSLGGQGGSNQPQHF. Written as DNA, the CDR3 is TGTGCCAGCAGCCTTGGGGGACAGGGAGGCTCCAATCAGCCCCAGCATTTT.

This chain connects TRBV28 to TRBJ2-1; D is unclear. This CDR3 contains 14 residues. Germline CDR1 reads MDHEN; CDR2 reads SYDVKM. V gave up 5 bases and J gave up 9 bases, with 17 bases separating them. The CDR3: CASSQTRRNGEQFF. As DNA, the CDR3 is TGTGCCAGCAGTCAAACTCGACGGAACGGTGAGCAGTTCTTC.

Only a few counts were recorded for this clonotype. This rearrangement joins TRBV6-1 to TRBJ1-3; D might be TRBD1 (6 bases). This CDR3 spans 14 amino acids. The germline V and J ends were trimmed by 6 bases and 4 bases, with 13 bases remaining between them. CDR1 is MNHNS, CDR2 SASEGT, per germline. The CDR3 DNA reads as TGTGCCAGCAGCTCCGACAGGCCCGGAAACACCATATATTTT. It is translated as CASSSDRPGNTIYF.

This clonotype was found many times. The chain's CDR3 is CASSESSTSGFPYQETQYF. The DNA of the CDR3 is TGTGCCAGCAGTGAAAGTTCGACTAGCGGGTTCCCGTACCAAGAGACCCAGTACTTC. The chain couples TRBV2 to TRBJ2-5; 10 bases match TRBD2. Germline CDR1 reads SNHLY; CDR2 reads FYNNEI. This CDR3 is 19 amino acids long. Losses at the gene ends were 2 bases for V and 0 bases for J; bases not matched to a gene: 12.

This clonotype has at least ten counts. Here the CDR3 DNA reads TGTGCCAGCAGTCCCTACAGGGGAGGGCAAGAGACCCAGTACTTC. As protein: CASSPYRGGQETQYF. V gene TRBV27 combines with J gene TRBJ2-5; D is perhaps TRBD1 or TRBD2 (7 bases each). The CDR3 is 15 amino acids. V dropped 5 bases and J dropped 2 bases, with 15 bases sitting between them. The V gene's germline CDR1 is MNHEY and CDR2 SMNVEV (reference sequence).

On this clonotype itself: A far larger clone lies a single base away; this is likely a read error. The chain joins TRBV6-9 to TRBJ2-7, with 7 bases lining up with TRBD1. There are 17 residues in the CDR3. Germline values: CDR1 MNHGY, CDR2 SVAAGI. CDR3 amino acids: CASSSPVGQTFSHEQYF. The CDR3 nucleotides read TGTGCCAGCAGTTCACCCGTGGGACAGACCTTCTCCCACGAGCAGTACTTC.

This clonotype was detected many times. This rearrangement joins TRBV7-9 to TRBJ1-1; 8 nucleotides align to TRBD1. This CDR3 is built from 18 residues. Germline values: CDR1 SEHNR, CDR2 FQNEAQ (reference sequence). Trimming removed 3 bases from V and 2 bases from J; junction bases left unmatched: 14. The CDR3 is CASSFYAIRTGTNTEAFF. CDR3 DNA: TGTGCCAGCAGCTTCTATGCTATCCGGACAGGGACAAACACTGAAGCTTTCTTT.

In this sample, this clonotype turned up many times. This chain joins TRBV20-1 and TRBJ1-2; a possible D gene is TRBD1 (6 bases). V gave up 0 bases and J gave up 8 bases, with 22 bases separating them. Germline V gives CDR1 DFQATT, CDR2 SNEGSKA (reference sequence). The CDR3 extends over 16 amino acids. The CDR3 bases are TGCAGTGCTAGAGATCGGGGGGGGCCTCACGAGGGAGGCTACACCTTC. Translating it yields CSARDRGGPHEGGYTF.

This clonotype was detected many times. The genes are TRBV13 and TRBJ1-2; 7 bases align to TRBD1. V trimming: 5 bases; J trimming: 4 bases; junction bases outside the gene matches: 10. There are 15 residues in the CDR3. The germline CDR1 and CDR2 sequences are PRHDT and FYEKMQ (reference sequence). This CDR3 reads CASSPWDSRSYGYTF. The DNA for the CDR3 is TGTGCCAGCAGCCCCTGGGACAGCAGATCCTATGGCTACACCTTC.

CDR3 protein: CASSLSRTPTGELFF. CDR3 coding DNA: TGTGCCAGCAGTTTATCCCGGACACCCACCGGGGAGCTGTTTTTT. This chain joins TRBV27 and TRBJ2-2; possible D gene TRBD1, 5 bases. This CDR3 has 15 amino acids. V was cut by 0 bases and J by 4 bases, with 9 bases left in between. Germline V gene sequence: CDR1 MNHEY, CDR2 SMNVEV (reference sequence).

J is TRBJ1-2 and V is TRBV19; tentative D call: TRBD1 (6 bases). CDR3 length equals 13 residues. The V gene lost 1 base and the J gene lost 4 bases, with 7 bases spanning the gap. Germline CDR1 and CDR2: LNHDA and SQIVND (reference sequence). CDR3 residues: CASSIARGYGYTF. CDR3 nucleotides: TGTGCCAGTAGTATAGCCAGGGGCTATGGCTACACCTTC. The entire variable domain, with the rest obtained from reference TRBV19 and TRBJ1-2, is as follows: DGGITQSPKYLFRKEGQNVTLSCEQNLNHDAMYWYRQDPGQGLRLIYYSQIVNDFQKGDIAEGYSVSREKKESFPLTVTSAQKNPTAFYLCASSIARGYGYTFGSGTRLTVV.

This clonotype occurred many times. V usage is TRBV6-1 and J usage is TRBJ1-5; weak D call: TRBD1 (6 bases). The CDR3 runs 13 residues. Trimming removed 10 bases from V and 3 bases from J, with 13 bases in between. CDR1 and CDR2 (germline): MNHNS, SASEGT. Here the CDR3 DNA reads TGTGCCACCGTGAGGGGGAACAATCAGCCCCAGCATTTT. Protein sequence: CATVRGNNQPQHF.

This clonotype came up a few times. V gene TRBV30 combines with J gene TRBJ2-7; TRBD2 aligns across 7 bases. Germline V gives CDR1 GTSNPN, CDR2 SVGIG (reference sequence). J lost 5 bases, V lost 4 bases, and 11 bases had no gene match. This CDR3 is 14 amino acids long. The CDR3 nucleotides are TGTGCCTGGACCCGCGGGAGTAACCTGGACGAGCAGTACTTC. Translated: CAWTRGSNLDEQYF.

This clonotype has more than one count but fewer than ten. This rearrangement joins TRBV20-1 to TRBJ1-5; 7 nucleotides align to TRBD1. With 3 bases clipped from V and 1 base from J, the junction kept 3 bases outside the gene matches. Germline CDR1 is DFQATT and CDR2 is SNEGSKA (reference sequence). This CDR3 comprises 14 residues. As DNA, the CDR3 is TGCAGTGCTAGGACAGGGCTAAGCAATCAGCCCCAGCATTTT. This translates into CSARTGLSNQPQHF.

This clonotype appeared a single time. The V gene is TRBV30, the J gene TRBJ2-7, with 7 bases fitting TRBD1. Germline loops: CDR1 GTSNPN, CDR2 SVGIG (reference sequence). The CDR3 covers 14 residues. Trimming at V came to 2 bases and at J to 3 bases, leaving 7 bases not matched to a gene. The CDR3 protein is CAWSFRTGGYEQYF. CDR3 DNA: TGTGCCTGGAGTTTCCGGACAGGAGGCTACGAGCAGTACTTC. Supplemented by reference TRBV30 and TRBJ2-7, the full variable domain reads SQTIHQWPATLVQPVGSPLSLECTVEGTSNPNLYWYRQAAGRGLQLLFYSVGIGQISSEVPQNLSASRPQDRQFILSSKKLLLSDSGFYLCAWSFRTGGYEQYFGPGTRLTVT.

This clonotype has a count of ten or more. The rearrangement joins TRBV6-1 to TRBJ2-4, with 11 bases fitting TRBD2. The CDR3 consists of 16 residues. J was trimmed by 8 bases and V by 4 bases; bases with no gene match: 10. The germline V gene encodes CDR1 MNHNS and CDR2 SASEGT. The CDR3 nucleotides read TGTGCCAGCAGTGTAACTAGCGGGAGTTTTGGGGACATTCAGTACTTC. Translating gives CASSVTSGSFGDIQYF.

The rearrangement joins TRBV19 to TRBJ1-5; perhaps TRBD1 as D (5 bases). V was trimmed by 5 bases and J by 11 bases, leaving 13 bases between them. Germline V gives CDR1 LNHDA, CDR2 SQIVND (reference sequence). CDR3 length: 12 residues. The CDR3 DNA follows: TGTGCCAGTAGTGCCTCCAGGGCGGCCCAGCATTTT. Protein sequence: CASSASRAAQHF.

This clonotype was detected only a few times. The rearrangement uses TRBV3-1 and TRBJ2-3; D is unresolved. Germline lookup yields CDR1 LGHDT and CDR2 YNNKEL (reference sequence). CDR3 length: 15 amino acids. Trimming cost V 0 bases and J 1 base, with 8 bases left between them. The CDR3 loop reads CASSQEVWGTDTQYF. DNA for the CDR3: TGTGCCAGCAGCCAAGAAGTTTGGGGCACAGATACGCAGTATTTT.

The table lists this clonotype with many counts. The rearrangement joins TRBV28 to TRBJ2-6, with D possibly being TRBD2 (6 bases). Trimming shortened V by 3 bases and J by 10 bases, and 25 bases separated the two germline ends. Germline V gene data show CDR1 as MDHEN and CDR2 as SYDVKM. This CDR3 comprises 18 residues. The CDR3 DNA reads as TGTGCCAGCAGTTTGACCAAAGGGGCGTGGGAGGAGAGAAACGTCCTGACTTTC. Protein product: CASSLTKGAWEERNVLTF.

The table lists this clonotype with many counts. The chain carries TRBV25-1 and TRBJ2-7; 10 bases match TRBD1. Losses at the gene ends were 5 bases for V and 3 bases for J; bases not matched to a gene: 4. This CDR3 has 14 amino acids. Germline CDR1 is MGHDK and CDR2 is SYGVNS. CDR3 nucleotides: TGTGCCAGCAGTTACGGGACAGGGGTCTACGAGCAGTACTTC. It is translated as CASSYGTGVYEQYF.

This clonotype was counted between two and nine times. This rearrangement joins TRBV2 to TRBJ2-2; the D gene is possibly TRBD1 (6 bases). The length of the CDR3 is 14 residues. Trimming shortened V by 3 bases and J by 5 bases, and 10 bases separated the two germline ends. The V gene's germline CDR1 is SNHLY and CDR2 FYNNEI. Here the CDR3 DNA reads TGTGCCAGCAGTGAGGACAGCTCGACCGGGGAGCTGTTTTTT. Translating gives CASSEDSSTGELFF.

The V and J genes are TRBV7-2 and TRBJ2-3; 9 bases are a match to TRBD1. J gave up 3 bases and V 5 bases, and 9 bases lay outside the gene matches. The CDR3 totals 16 residues. Germline V gene data show CDR1 as SGHTA and CDR2 as FQGNSA. The CDR3 loop is CASSDKQGAPTDTQYF. The CDR3, as DNA: TGTGCCAGCAGCGATAAACAGGGGGCGCCGACAGATACGCAGTATTTT.

This sequence joins TRBV18 and TRBJ1-2, with no clear D. CDR3 size: 13 residues. V lost 1 base and J 8 bases, leaving 11 bases between the germline ends. Germline-derived CDR1 and CDR2 are KGHSH and LQKENI. Here the CDR3 DNA reads TGTGCCAGCTCACCACTCACCGGCGAAGGCTACACCTTC. Protein product: CASSPLTGEGYTF.

This clonotype was picked up a small number of times. The chain uses TRBV4-3 and TRBJ1-2; no definite D call. Germline V CDR1 and CDR2: LGHNA, YSLEER. The V end was cut by 0 bases, the J end by 0 bases, with 11 bases between. The CDR3 has 16 residues. The CDR3 coding sequence is TGCGCCAGCAGCCAAGATCTTACTCTAGCTAACTATGGCTACACCTTC. Its translation is CASSQDLTLANYGYTF.